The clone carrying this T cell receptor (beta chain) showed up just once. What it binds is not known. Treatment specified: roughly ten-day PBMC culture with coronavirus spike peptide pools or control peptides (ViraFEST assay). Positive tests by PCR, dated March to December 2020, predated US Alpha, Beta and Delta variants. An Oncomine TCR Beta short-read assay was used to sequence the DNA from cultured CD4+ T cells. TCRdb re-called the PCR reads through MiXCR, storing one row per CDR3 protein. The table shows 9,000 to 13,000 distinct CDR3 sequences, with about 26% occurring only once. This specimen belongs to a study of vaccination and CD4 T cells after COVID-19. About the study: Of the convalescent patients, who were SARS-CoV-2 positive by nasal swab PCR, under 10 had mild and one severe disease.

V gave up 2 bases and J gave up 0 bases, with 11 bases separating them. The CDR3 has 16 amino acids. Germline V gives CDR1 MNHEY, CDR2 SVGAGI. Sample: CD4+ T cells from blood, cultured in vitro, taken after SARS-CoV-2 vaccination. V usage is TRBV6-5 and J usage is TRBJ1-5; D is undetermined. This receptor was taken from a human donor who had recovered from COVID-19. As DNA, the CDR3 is TGTGCCAGCAGTTACACGGGTCCGAGTAGCAATCAGCCCCAGCATTTT. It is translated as CASSYTGPSSNQPQHF.